A single sample gave rise to the 20 T cell receptor beta chains below, sequenced in a study of T cell repertoires in cytomegalovirus infection. The antigens of these receptors remain unknown. TCRdb itself ran the reads through MiXCR, one entry per CDR3 protein. The data show under 50,000 distinct CDR3 sequences, 20% to 25% seen once. Sequencing was performed on PBMCs, sequenced either directly or after in vitro stimulation (not recorded which). These receptors were obtained from a human donor in good health (CMV status not recorded). Some clones in this sample may be carry-over from other donors' samples.

The V gene is TRBV12-3 or TRBV12-4, the J gene TRBJ2-1, with 10 bases fitting TRBD1. This CDR3 is built from 15 residues. The V gene end was trimmed by 8 bases and the J gene end by 9 bases; junction bases not matched to a gene: 13. Written as DNA, the CDR3 is TGTGCCAGCTCCGCCCCGGGACAGGGGTTAGGTGAGCAGTTCTTC. This codes for CASSAPGQGLGEQFF.

This clonotype has more than one count but fewer than ten. In DNA, the CDR3 is TGTGCCAGCAGTGTAGAGGACCTAAGGCTTAATGAAAAACTGTTTTTT. Its translation: CASSVEDLRLNEKLFF. This chain links TRBV2 with TRBJ1-4; D is unclear. CDR1 is SNHLY, CDR2 FYNNEI, per germline. CDR3 length: 16 amino acids. The V gene lost 4 bases and the J gene lost 4 bases, with 16 bases spanning the gap.

This clonotype was counted at least ten times. The chain couples TRBV2 to TRBJ2-7, with 10 positions matching TRBD1. V lost 7 bases, J lost 3 bases, and 6 bases stayed unmatched. The germline V gene encodes CDR1 SNHLY and CDR2 FYNNEI. The CDR3 contains 14 residues. CDR3 coding DNA: TGTGCCAGCACCCGGGGGACAGGGGACTACGAGCAGTACTTC. Its protein product is CASTRGTGDYEQYF. The complete variable domain, with remaining parts taken from reference TRBV2 and TRBJ2-7, reads EPEVTQTPSHQVTQMGQEVILRCVPISNHLYFYWYRQILGQKVEFLVSFYNNEISEKSEIFDDQFSVERPDGSNFTLKIRSTKLEDSAMYFCASTRGTGDYEQYFGPGTRLTVT.

DNA of the CDR3: TGTGCCAGCAGTCCAACGAAACTAGGGGAGCAGTTCTTC. This codes for CASSPTKLGEQFF. The chain uses TRBV2 and TRBJ2-1; possible D gene TRBD2, 5 bases. This CDR3 is 13 amino acids long. The germline V gene has CDR1 SNHLY and CDR2 FYNNEI. Trimming took off 5 bases at V and 10 bases at J, with 15 bases between the two ends.

This clonotype was seen at least ten times. The chain joins TRBV7-2 to TRBJ2-2, with no clear D. The germline V gene has CDR1 SGHTA and CDR2 FQGNSA. V shed 5 bases and J shed 1 base, with 8 bases lying between them. There are 14 residues in the CDR3. CDR3 bases: TGTGCCAGCAGCCCGTACAAGAACACCGGGGAGCTGTTTTTT. Translated, it gives CASSPYKNTGELFF.

This clonotype was recorded many times. The J gene is TRBJ2-7, the V gene TRBV12-3 or TRBV12-4; the match to TRBD2 covers 7 bases. The V and J ends lost 8 bases and 7 bases, in that order; junction bases with no gene match: 11. The CDR3 loop spans 13 amino acids. The CDR3 is CASSGGGPLEQYF. CDR3 DNA sequence: TGTGCCAGCTCCGGGGGAGGGCCCCTAGAGCAGTACTTC.

The V and J genes are TRBV29-1 and TRBJ1-1, with D perhaps TRBD1 (6 bases). The germline V gene has CDR1 SQVTM and CDR2 ANQGSEA. Deletions cut 6 bases from V and 1 base from J, with 15 bases between. The CDR3 runs to 14 residues. CDR3 nucleotides: TGCAGCGTCCTACCGACAGGCAGGAACACTGAAGCTTTCTTT. It yields the protein CSVLPTGRNTEAFF.

This clonotype was found a few times. This rearrangement joins TRBV7-9 to TRBJ2-1, with TRBD2 identical over 11 bases. V dropped 5 bases and J dropped 5; count of bases not matched to a gene: 8. This CDR3 contains 16 residues. The germline gives CDR1 SEHNR, CDR2 FQNEAQ (reference sequence). CDR3 DNA sequence: TGTGCCAGCAGCAATGCAGGGACTAGCGGACACAATGAGCAGTTCTTC. It translates to CASSNAGTSGHNEQFF.

Ten or more counts support this clonotype. V usage is TRBV19 and J usage is TRBJ2-1; the match to TRBD2 covers 9 bases. There are 15 residues in the CDR3. Germline V gene data show CDR1 as LNHDA and CDR2 as SQIVND (reference sequence). The V gene end was trimmed by 7 bases and the J gene end by 0 bases; junction bases not matched to a gene: 4. CDR3 sequence: CASTRSGGSYNEQFF. CDR3 in DNA: TGTGCCAGTACCCGTAGCGGGGGCTCCTACAATGAGCAGTTCTTC.

This clonotype showed up just a few times. The V and J genes are TRBV12-3 or TRBV12-4 and TRBJ1-4, with a weak D call TRBD1 (5 bases). CDR3 length: 14 residues. V was shortened by 1 base and J by 4 bases, with 7 bases between the two germline ends. CDR3: CASSLGQLNEKLFF. In DNA form, the CDR3 reads TGTGCCAGCAGTTTAGGACAGCTTAATGAAAAACTGTTTTTT.

This rearrangement joins TRBV19 to TRBJ2-2, with 9 bases fitting TRBD2. CDR1 and CDR2 (germline): LNHDA, SQIVND (reference sequence). Trimming at V came to 9 bases and at J to 4 bases, leaving 9 bases not matched to a gene. The CDR3 is 15 amino acids. The CDR3: CASTILAGTTGELFF. In DNA form, the CDR3 reads TGTGCCAGCACGATCCTAGCGGGAACCACCGGGGAGCTGTTTTTT.

The chain is built from TRBV2 and TRBJ1-5; D possibly corresponds to TRBD1 (5 bases). The CDR3 sequence is 13 residues long. Germline lookup yields CDR1 SNHLY and CDR2 FYNNEI. V was shortened by 11 bases and J by 1 base, with 12 bases between the two germline ends. CDR3 sequence: CAGSGESNQPQHF. Here the CDR3 DNA reads TGTGCCGGATCGGGGGAAAGCAATCAGCCCCAGCATTTT.

The V and J genes are TRBV2 and TRBJ2-3; 11 bases are shared with TRBD2. The junction had 1 base not matched to a gene; V was cut back by 3 bases and J by 5 bases. From germline, CDR1 is SNHLY and CDR2 FYNNEI. The CDR3 covers 14 residues. In DNA form, the CDR3 reads TGTGCCAGCAGTGACACTAGCGGGGGAGATACGCAGTATTTT. It yields the protein CASSDTSGGDTQYF.

There are a few counts of this clonotype. This chain uses TRBV4-1 with TRBJ2-5, with TRBD2 identical over 11 bases. Germline V gene data show CDR1 as MGHRA and CDR2 as YSYEKL. The CDR3 is made up of 18 amino acids. The ends lost 3 bases at V and 4 bases at J; junction bases unmatched: 13. This CDR3 is CASSQDGTSGLQGETQYF. The CDR3 region has the DNA TGCGCCAGCAGCCAGGATGGGACTAGCGGCCTCCAAGGAGAGACCCAGTACTTC.

This clonotype was observed at least ten times. V and J are TRBV7-2 and TRBJ2-3, with 7 bases identical to TRBD2. Per germline, CDR1 SGHTA and CDR2 FQGNSA. CDR3 length: 15 residues. V shed 6 bases, J shed 2 bases, and the junction held 8 bases outside the gene matches. For the CDR3, the DNA is TGTGCCAGCAGTGTGGGGCTAGCGGCCACAGATACGCAGTATTTT. Residues: CASSVGLAATDTQYF.

The table lists this clonotype with a few counts. The rearrangement links TRBV12-3 or TRBV12-4 to TRBJ1-5; 8 nucleotides match TRBD1. Trimming at V came to 3 bases and at J to 0 bases, leaving 7 bases not matched to a gene. CDR3 length equals 17 residues. The DNA of the CDR3 is TGTGCCAGCAGTTTGGGGACAGGACTTTATAGCAATCAGCCCCAGCATTTT. Protein: CASSLGTGLYSNQPQHF.

This chain joins TRBV4-3 and TRBJ2-7; the D gene is possibly TRBD1 (5 bases). This CDR3 has 13 residues. Germline V gene data show CDR1 as LGHNA and CDR2 as YSLEER. Trimming took off 0 bases at V and 3 bases at J, with 6 bases between the two ends. The CDR3 loop is CASSQDQGYEQYF. The CDR3 DNA reads TGCGCCAGCAGCCAAGATCAGGGCTACGAGCAGTACTTC.

V and J are TRBV11-3 and TRBJ2-5, with 12 bases aligning to TRBD2. The germline V gene encodes CDR1 SGHNT and CDR2 YENEEA. The CDR3 sequence is 17 residues long. The V gene end was trimmed by 5 bases and the J gene end by 5 bases; junction bases not matched to a gene: 12. The CDR3 sequence: CASSLTSGGGIAETQYF. CDR3 bases: TGTGCCAGCAGCCTGACTAGCGGGGGAGGTATTGCGGAGACCCAGTACTTC.

The J gene is TRBJ1-4, the V gene TRBV20-1; TRBD1 is a possible D gene (6 bases). This CDR3 contains 13 residues. CDR1 DFQATT and CDR2 SNEGSKA come from the germline V gene (reference sequence). Trimming cost V 4 bases and J 7 bases, with 13 bases left between them. The CDR3 DNA reads as TGCAGTGCTATGGGCAGGGGTATTGAAAAACTGTTTTTT. It is translated as CSAMGRGIEKLFF.

This clonotype was seen more than once but under ten times. The rearrangement joins TRBV24-1 to TRBJ2-5; D is perhaps TRBD1 (5 bases). The CDR3 length is 16 residues. V was cut by 4 bases and J by 2 bases, with 16 bases left in between. Germline CDR1 and CDR2: KGHDR and SFDVKD. CDR3 residues: CATSDRHDRLQETQYF. Written as DNA, the CDR3 is TGTGCCACCAGTGACCGCCATGACAGATTGCAAGAGACCCAGTACTTC.